The rows below give T cell receptor beta chains drawn from one sample of a study of PD-1 blockade in classical Hodgkin lymphoma. Data came from immunoSEQ multiplex PCR; TCRdb stores just in-frame clones and leaves some out. The sample shows some 15,000 clones, approximately 88% of them seen only once. The input for sequencing was CD8+ T cells from blood, taken before the fourth cycle of nivolumab. These receptors came from a human donor with classical Hodgkin lymphoma. CDR3s include the opening cysteine and the closing phenylalanine or tryptophan. D genes are given only for firm matches. The size of a clone is reported for some rows only, either as once, few or many, or as a class for expanded clones.

. . TRBJ2-7 TRBV5-1 TGCGCCAGCAGCTTGGGGGGGGCCGAGCAGTACTTC CASSLGGAEQYF
. . TRBJ2-7 TRBV2 TGTGCCAGCACGTTCAGGGGATCTCCCGAGCAGTACTTC CASTFRGSPEQYF
. . TRBJ1-2 TRBV11-2 TGTGCCAGCAGCCCCCGAGACGGTCCAAACTATGGCTACACCTTC CASSPRDGPNYGYTF
TRBD2 . TRBJ2-7 TRBV2 TGTGCCAGCGGGGGGTTAAGGCTAGCGGGAAGGGAGCAGTACTTC CASGGLRLAGREQYF
TRBD2 . TRBJ2-7 TRBV4-2 TGTGCCAGCAGCCTTCGGACTAGCGGGGACGACTACGAGCAGTACTTC CASSLRTSGDDYEQYF
TRBD1 once TRBJ2-1 TRBV5-6 TGTGCCAGCAGCTTGAAGAGACAGGGGGTGCCGGGTGAGCAGTTCTTC CASSLKRQGVPGEQFF
TRBD2 . TRBJ2-7 TRBV13 TGTGCCAGCAGCTCTGGACTAGCGGGAGAGTACGAGCAGTACTTC CASSSGLAGEYEQYF
. . TRBJ2-2 TRBV2 TGTGCCAGCAGTGATAGACAGGACTGGGGGGAAAGCACCGGGGAGCTGTTTTTT CASSDRQDWGESTGELFF
TRBD1 once TRBJ2-7 TRBV5-4 TGTGCCAGCAGCTCCTGGGGACAGAGCCCTTACGAGCAGTACTTC CASSSWGQSPYEQYF
TRBD1 once TRBJ2-7 TRBV6-5 TGTGCCAGCAGTTTACTAGGACAGGGGGCGGGCGAGCAGTACTTC CASSLLGQGAGEQYF
TRBD1 . TRBJ1-1 TRBV6-5 TGTGCCAGCAGTTGGGACAGGGGCTGGGGGAACACTGAAGCTTTCTTT CASSWDRGWGNTEAFF
TRBD1 . TRBJ2-7 TRBV14 TGTGCCAGCAGCCTTCGGACAGGGGGACCCTACGAGCAGTACTTC CASSLRTGGPYEQYF
. . TRBJ1-5 TRBV6-6 TGTGCCAGCAGTTACTCGGTGGTGGGGGCTAATCAGCCCCAGCATTTT CASSYSVVGANQPQHF
TRBD1 . TRBJ2-1 TRBV19 TGTGCCAGTAGTCAACAGGGGGGCTCCTACAATGAGCAGTTCTTC CASSQQGGSYNEQFF
TRBD2 . TRBJ2-7 TRBV2 TGTGCCAGCAGATCGACCGGGACTAGCGGGAGTTACGAGCAGTACTTC CASRSTGTSGSYEQYF
TRBD1 . TRBJ1-1 TRBV5-1 TGCGCCAGCGCTTGGCGACAGGGGATGAACACTGAAGCTTTCTTT CASAWRQGMNTEAFF
. . TRBJ1-1 TRBV7-6 TGTGCCAGCAGCTCCGGACAGAACACTGAAGCTTTCTTT CASSSGQNTEAFF
. . TRBJ1-6 TRBV11-2 TGTGCCAGCAGCCGGAGGGGCACAGGAGCAGAGAATTCACCCCTCCACTTT CASSRRGTGAENSPLHF
TRBD1 . TRBJ1-5 TRBV11-2 TGTGCCAGCAGCGAGGGACAGGGGATAGTTGGGGGTCAGCCCCAGCATTTT CASSEGQGIVGGQPQHF
. . TRBJ2-7 TRBV19 TGTGCCAGTAGCTCGGAGGGCCTCCTCTACGAGCAGTACTTC CASSSEGLLYEQYF
. few TRBJ2-7 TRBV27 TGTGCCAGCAGTTTACGGGTAGGGGGCTACGAGCAGTACTTC CASSLRVGGYEQYF
TRBD1 . TRBJ2-7 TRBV27 TGTGCCAGCAGTTTATCTGGACAGGACAACTACGAGCAGTACTTC CASSLSGQDNYEQYF
. few TRBJ2-7 TRBV2 TGTGCCAGCGTAGGGAACTCCTACGAGCAGTACTTC CASVGNSYEQYF
TRBD2 . TRBJ2-7 TRBV27 TGTGCCATCAGTGAGCCCAGCGGGAGCTCCTACGAGCAGTACTTC CAISEPSGSSYEQYF
. . TRBJ1-1 TRBV6-1 TGTGCCAGCTCAGGGGCCACTGAAGCTTTCTTT CASSGATEAFF
TRBD2 . TRBJ2-1 TRBV6-5 TGTGCCAGCAGTTATATCCGGGAGGGCGCCTATGAGCAGTTCTTC CASSYIREGAYEQFF
. . TRBJ2-1 TRBV7-9 TGTGCCAGCAGGCCCCCGGAGGGCAATGAGCAGTTCTTC CASRPPEGNEQFF
. . TRBJ2-7 TRBV7-6 TGTGCCAGCAGCTTAGAGGGGACCGAGACCTACGAGCAGTACTTC CASSLEGTETYEQYF
. . TRBJ2-1 TRBV2 TGTGCCAGCAGTGAGGATGAGGGAGAAGTGAGGAATGAGCAGTTCTTC CASSEDEGEVRNEQFF
TRBD1 . TRBJ1-6 TRBV23-1 TGCGCCAGCAGCCCCGACAGGGTCTATAATTCACCCCTCCACTTT CASSPDRVYNSPLHF
. . TRBJ1-4 TRBV4-1 TGCGCCAGCAGCCAAGTTGGGGGGGCACGTGAAAAACTGTTTTTT CASSQVGGAREKLFF
. . TRBJ1-4 TRBV5-6 TGTGCCAGCAGCTCGGGGCCTGACGAAAAACTGTTTTTT CASSSGPDEKLFF
TRBD1 . TRBJ2-1 TRBV11-2 TGTGCCAGTTGGACAGGGCGGAGCAATGAGCAGTTCTTC CASWTGRSNEQFF
. few TRBJ1-5 TRBV10-2 TGCGCCAGCAGTGAGTCGAGGGAGGACCAGCCCCAGCATTTT CASSESREDQPQHF
. . TRBJ2-1 TRBV10-3 TGTGCCATCGCACCAGAGTTCTACAGCTCCTACAATGAGCAGTTCTTC CAIAPEFYSSYNEQFF
TRBD2 once TRBJ2-1 TRBV27 TGTGCCAGCAGTTCCCCCCTTAGCGGGAGGGCCCTTCTACTCTTC CASSSPLSGRALLLF
TRBD2 . TRBJ2-1 TRBV10-1 TGCGCCAGCAGTGCGGCTAGCGGAGGGTTAGTAGATGAGCAGTTCTTC CASSAASGGLVDEQFF
. . TRBJ2-7 TRBV6-6 TGTGCCAGCACCGAAGTGGGACGGACATCCGGGGAGCAGTACTTC CASTEVGRTSGEQYF
TRBD1 . TRBJ1-6 TRBV19 TGTGCCAGTAGTCTGGGACAGTATTCACCCCTCCACTTT CASSLGQYSPLHF
TRBD1 . TRBJ2-7 TRBV27 TGTGCCAGCAGTTTACTAGGGGGCCCCTACTACGAGCAGTACTTC CASSLLGGPYYEQYF
TRBD1 . TRBJ1-5 TRBV5-8 TGTGCCAGCAGCTCCGGGACAGGGGTTCAGCCCCAGCATTTT CASSSGTGVQPQHF
. . TRBJ2-1 TRBV7-3 TGTGCCAGCAGCTTCGGGGGAGTTCTCAATGAGCAGTTCTTC CASSFGGVLNEQFF
TRBD1 . TRBJ1-6 TRBV7-9 TGTGCCAGCAGCCACTGGGACAGGAATAATTCACCCCTCCACTTT CASSHWDRNNSPLHF
. . TRBJ2-5 TRBV4-1 TGCGCCAGCAGCCAACCCCCCCGGGGTTTAGGGCAAGAGACCCAGTACTTC CASSQPPRGLGQETQYF
. . TRBJ2-7 TRBV10-2 TGCGCCAGCAGTGATCCAGGCTACGAGCAGTACTTC CASSDPGYEQYF
. . TRBJ1-5 TRBV11-2 TGTGCCAGCAGCTTAGGTGGGGAAGCTAGCAATCAGCCCCAGCATTTT CASSLGGEASNQPQHF
. . TRBJ2-1 TRBV9 TGTGCCAGCAGCGAGGGGGGACCGGAGGGCCCCCTTTCTTACAATGAGCAGTTCTTC CASSEGGPEGPLSYNEQFF
TRBD2 . TRBJ2-1 TRBV11-2 TGTGCCAGCAGCTCCCTAGCGGGGGAGCAGTTCTTC CASSSLAGEQFF
TRBD2 . TRBJ2-2 TRBV14 TGTGCCAGCAGCCTAGGACTAGCGGGGGGGCTGCACACCGGGGAGCTGTTTTTT CASSLGLAGGLHTGELFF
. . TRBJ1-6 TRBV28 TGTGCCAGCAGTTTAACAGGGCAAGGTTCACCCCTCCACTTT CASSLTGQGSPLHF
. . TRBJ1-5 TRBV7-2 TGTGCCAGCAGCTTACTAGGGGACATCGGGGGAGGGGGTCAGCCCCAGCATTTT CASSLLGDIGGGGQPQHF
. . TRBJ1-6 TRBV27 TGTGCCAGCGGATATGGGGGGGATTCTAATTCACCCCTCCACTTT CASGYGGDSNSPLHF
TRBD1 . TRBJ1-2 TRBV5-1 TGCGCCAGCAGCCCTGGACAGGGAGGCTATGGCTACACCTTC CASSPGQGGYGYTF
TRBD2 once TRBJ2-1 TRBV2 TGTGCCAGCCAGGGACTAGCGGGAGGCTTCGGTGAGCAGTTCTTC CASQGLAGGFGEQFF